This T cell receptor beta chain originates from a study of molecular identifiers for immune sequencing clone quantification. Study as a whole: Replicate runs used RNA from approximately 20,000 or 98,000 naive CD8 cells, which was split five ways into aliquots, and four of those aliquots were then sequenced. Study results and limitations: Whereas clones above 20 RNA copies held under 1% of naive-cell molecules, they held over 98% of effector molecules.

Sorted inputs of 20,000 to 1,000,000 cells, with 10%, 30% or 50% RNA, yielded naive CD8 libraries. Naive CD8 T cells were sorted as CD8+CD4-CCR7+CD45RA+. Of note for this clonotype: The antigen is undetermined. This sequence may be a read error, since a much larger clone differs from it by one base.

CDR3 length equals 15 residues. Looked up from germline, CDR1 is MDHEN and CDR2 is SYDVKM. TCRdb recomputed calls from the PCR reads with MiXCR, one row per CDR3 protein. The sample shows about 100,000 distinct CDR3 sequences, 36% of them seen only once. The chain employs TRBV28 and TRBJ1-5; TRBD1 is a possible D gene (5 bases). This clonotype originated in a human donor in good health. Some libraries in this study had Jurkat cell RNA spiked in. The sequenced sample was naive CD8+ T cells from blood, with Jurkat cell RNA spiked in. Indicated subset: FACS-sorted CD8+CD4-CCR7+CD45RA+ naive T cells. The CDR3 nucleotides read TGTGCCAGCAGTGCGCCGGGACCGCCAGGTCAGCCCCAGCAATTT. This codes for CASSAPGPPGQPQQF.